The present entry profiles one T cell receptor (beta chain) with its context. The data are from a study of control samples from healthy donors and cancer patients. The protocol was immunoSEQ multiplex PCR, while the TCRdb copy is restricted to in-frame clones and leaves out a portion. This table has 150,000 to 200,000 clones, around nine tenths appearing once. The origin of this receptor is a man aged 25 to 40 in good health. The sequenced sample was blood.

This chain's CDR3 is CASSVVGAGGYTF. CDR3 DNA: TGTGCCAGCAGCGTAGTGGGGGCTGGCGGCTACACCTTC. The J gene is TRBJ1-2, the V gene TRBV9; D possibly corresponds to TRBD1 (6 bases). V lost 0 bases to trimming and J lost 8 bases, with 11 bases between them. Germline values: CDR1 SGDLS, CDR2 YYNGEE. CDR3 length: 13 residues.